One and the same sample provided the 18 T cell receptor beta chains below, sequenced in a study of OX40 agonist ivuxolimab in advanced cancers. Data came from immunoSEQ multiplex PCR; TCRdb stores just in-frame clones and leaves some out. The sample shows fewer than 70,000 clones, roughly 84% of them seen only once. The sequences come from CD4+ or CD8+ T cells sorted from blood, collected in a trial of the OX40 agonist ivuxolimab. These receptors originate from an adult with an advanced solid tumor such as melanoma, head and neck, liver or kidney cancer.

The chain combines TRBV18 with TRBJ2-7, with D maybe TRBD2 (6 bases). The V end was cut by 8 bases, the J end by 6 bases, with 17 bases between. Germline CDR1 is KGHSH and CDR2 is LQKENI. This CDR3 has 13 residues. The CDR3 sequence is CASLYTQEGEQYF. The CDR3 DNA is TGTGCCAGCCTATACACCCAGGAGGGCGAGCAGTACTTC.

This clone was counted only a few times. J is TRBJ2-3 and V is TRBV27; 7 nucleotides agree with TRBD2. Trimming took 5 bases from V and 4 from J; bases not matched to a gene: 9. Germline V gene sequence: CDR1 MNHEY, CDR2 SMNVEV (reference sequence). This CDR3 contains 15 residues. CDR3 amino acids: CASSHRLAAADTQYF. The CDR3 region has the DNA TGTGCCAGCAGTCATCGCCTAGCGGCGGCAGATACGCAGTATTTT.

The V and J genes are TRBV6-6 and TRBJ1-3, with D possibly being TRBD1 (6 bases). This CDR3 is 14 amino acids long. Germline CDR1 and CDR2: MNHNY and SVGAGI (reference sequence). The V end lost 8 bases, the J end lost 4 bases, and 15 bases lay between the germline ends. In nucleotides, the CDR3 is TGTGCCAGCCAACGGACAGCCATGGGAAACACCATATATTTT. This codes for CASQRTAMGNTIYF.

Only one count was recorded for this clone. The genes are TRBV4-1 and TRBJ2-7; 7 bases are a match to TRBD2. Trimming cost V 5 bases and J 1 base; bases outside gene matches: 8. Per germline, CDR1 MGHRA and CDR2 YSYEKL. This CDR3 region has 15 residues. The CDR3 coding sequence is TGCGCCAGCAGCTTAAGCCTAGCGGATTCCTACGAGCAGTACTTC. Its protein product is CASSLSLADSYEQYF.

V is TRBV10-3 and J is TRBJ2-3; 10 bases line up with TRBD2. V trimming: 6 bases; J trimming: 4 bases; junction bases outside the gene matches: 10. The CDR3 consists of 16 residues. In germline, CDR1 is ENHRY, CDR2 SYGVKD. This CDR3 reads CAIREREGAAADTQYF. In nucleotides, the CDR3 is TGTGCCATCAGAGAGCGGGAGGGTGCAGCGGCAGATACGCAGTATTTT.

This chain connects TRBV4-3 to TRBJ2-1; no clear D gene. V lost 8 bases and J lost 7, with 18 bases in between. CDR3 length: 14 amino acids. Germline CDR1 LGHNA, CDR2 YSLEER. In DNA, the CDR3 is TGCGCCAGCGGTCGCACCGTCGGCCTTAATGAGCAGTTCTTC. This gives the protein CASGRTVGLNEQFF.

The genes are TRBV27 and TRBJ2-2; D is unclear. V was shortened by 2 bases and J by 6 bases, with 13 bases between the two germline ends. Germline loops: CDR1 MNHEY, CDR2 SMNVEV (reference sequence). There are 15 residues in the CDR3. CDR3 nucleotide sequence: TGTGCCAGCAGTTTAGGGAAGGAAACCTCCGGGGAGCTGTTTTTT. Encoded protein: CASSLGKETSGELFF.

With regard to this clone: This sample includes further DNA sequences coding for the same CDR3. The chain employs TRBV7-9 and TRBJ2-7; D is unresolved. The CDR3 length is 13 residues. The germline gives CDR1 SEHNR, CDR2 FQNEAQ (reference sequence). V lost 1 base, J lost 2 bases, and 6 bases lay in between. The chain's CDR3 is CASSLVGTYEQYF. The CDR3 DNA reads as TGTGCCAGCAGCTTAGTGGGAACCTACGAGCAGTACTTC. Variable domain in full (rest from reference TRBV7-9 and TRBJ2-7): DTGVSQNPRHKITKRGQNVTFRCDPISEHNRLYWYRQTLGQGPEFLTYFQNEAQLEKSRLLSDRFSAERPKGSFSTLEIQRTEQGDSAMYLCASSLVGTYEQYFGPGTRLTVT.

V is TRBV19 and J is TRBJ2-7; 11 bases match TRBD1. The trim removed 7 bases at V and 0 bases at J, leaving 5 bases unmatched. CDR3 length equals 15 residues. The germline V gene has CDR1 LNHDA and CDR2 SQIVND (reference sequence). CDR3 amino acids: CASKLGTGGSYEQYF. For the CDR3, the DNA is TGTGCCAGTAAACTAGGGACAGGGGGCTCCTACGAGCAGTACTTC. Filled out from reference TRBV19 and TRBJ2-7, the complete variable domain reads DGGITQSPKYLFRKEGQNVTLSCEQNLNHDAMYWYRQDPGQGLRLIYYSQIVNDFQKGDIAEGYSVSREKKESFPLTVTSAQKNPTAFYLCASKLGTGGSYEQYFGPGTRLTVT.

The CDR3 loop reads CASSLTGSGANVLTF. The CDR3 DNA sequence: TGTGCCAGCAGCCTGACAGGGTCTGGGGCCAACGTCCTGACTTTC. V and J are TRBV2 and TRBJ2-6; 7 nucleotides agree with TRBD1. The CDR3 sequence is 15 residues long. CDR1 is SNHLY and CDR2 is FYNNEI in the germline V gene. J lost 1 base, V lost 6 bases, and 3 bases had no gene match.

The chain joins TRBV6-1 to TRBJ2-7; 9 nucleotides align to TRBD2. Germline-derived CDR1 and CDR2 are MNHNS and SASEGT. The CDR3 runs 14 residues. V lost 8 bases and J lost 0; bases outside the gene matches: 5. Written as DNA, the CDR3 is TGTGCCAGCGCCGGGACTAGCAGCTCCTACGAGCAGTACTTC. This gives the protein CASAGTSSSYEQYF.

The V and J genes are TRBV29-1 and TRBJ2-7; maybe TRBD1 (6 bases). The germline V gene has CDR1 SQVTM and CDR2 ANQGSEA. The CDR3 covers 12 residues. Trimming took 5 bases from V and 4 from J, leaving 12 bases between them. The CDR3 bases are TGCAGCGTTATTCAACAGGGTTACGAGCAGTACTTC. It codes for CSVIQQGYEQYF.

The J gene is TRBJ2-1, the V gene TRBV4-1; D remains unclear. V gave up 0 bases and J gave up 10 bases, with 16 bases separating them. The CDR3 extends over 15 amino acids. Germline values: CDR1 MGHRA, CDR2 YSYEKL. The CDR3 bases are TGCGCCAGCAGCCAAGAAGGTAGTGTTCCATGGGAGCAGTTCTTC. Protein sequence: CASSQEGSVPWEQFF.

J is TRBJ1-1 and V is TRBV6-5; D is unresolved. Germline CDR1 and CDR2: MNHEY and SVGAGI. V gave up 5 bases and J gave up 0 bases, with 4 bases separating them. This CDR3 comprises 12 residues. The CDR3 loop is CASSRLNTEAFF. CDR3 in DNA: TGTGCCAGCAGTCGATTGAACACTGAAGCTTTCTTT.

The V call is TRBV30, the J call TRBJ2-5; D not resolved. This CDR3 spans 13 amino acids. V lost 3 bases to trimming and J lost 4 bases, with 12 bases between them. Germline CDR1 and CDR2: GTSNPN and SVGIG (reference sequence). The CDR3 bases are TGTGCCTGGAGGCAGCTGGGGTTAGAGACCCAGTACTTC. This translates into CAWRQLGLETQYF.

The V gene is TRBV19, the J gene TRBJ2-2, with 9 positions matching TRBD1. J gave up 7 bases and V 6 bases, and 9 bases lay outside the gene matches. The CDR3 runs to 15 residues. The germline V gene has CDR1 LNHDA and CDR2 SQIVND (reference sequence). CDR3 DNA: TGTGCCAGTAGCCACGGACAGGGGAGGGGCGGGGAGCTGTTTTTT. Protein: CASSHGQGRGGELFF.

In its sample, this clone was seen once. J is TRBJ2-3 and V is TRBV4-1, with TRBD2 identical over 9 bases. This CDR3 has 16 residues. Germline V gene lookup returns CDR1 MGHRA and CDR2 YSYEKL. Unmatched junction bases numbered 10, after V lost 6 bases and J lost 3 bases. CDR3 DNA sequence: TGCGCCAGCAGACTAAGCGGGAGGAGAGGAACAGATACGCAGTATTTT. As protein: CASRLSGRRGTDTQYF.

The V and J genes are TRBV5-1 and TRBJ1-1; no reliable D call. Germline V gives CDR1 SGHRS, CDR2 YFSETQ. There are 16 residues in the CDR3. V lost 5 bases, J lost 2 bases, and 19 bases lay in between. This CDR3 is CASRSSGGHRNTEAFF. The CDR3 DNA sequence: TGCGCCAGCAGGAGTTCGGGTGGGCACAGAAACACTGAAGCTTTCTTT.